The 32 T cell receptor beta chains given below trace back to one sample, sequenced in a study of shared clonotypes between healthy human individuals. Using immunoSEQ multiplex PCR, the repertoire was profiled, and TCRdb retains in-frame clones only, with some absent. The table shows a few million clones, with 93% occurring only once. Input material: naive CD4+ T cells from PBMCs. Subset denoted: CD45RA+ positively selected. The receptors shown here come from a man younger than 30 in good health. Some clones in this sample may be carry-over from other donors' samples.

Concerning this clone itself: The same CDR3 also results from other DNA sequences found in this sample. The chain employs TRBV7-3 and TRBJ2-5; tentative D call: TRBD2 (5 bases). Germline V gene lookup returns CDR1 SGHTA and CDR2 FQGTGA. CDR3 length: 13 residues. Trimming cost V 6 bases and J 3 bases, with 11 bases left between them. CDR3 bases: TGTGCCAGCAGTCCCGGGATTGAAGAGACCCAGTACTTC. Translated: CASSPGIEETQYF.

In nucleotides, the CDR3 is TGCGCCAGCAGCTTGACAGGGGGCTCCTCCAATCAGCCCCAGCATTTT. This codes for CASSLTGGSSNQPQHF. The chain couples TRBV5-1 to TRBJ1-5, with 9 bases aligning to TRBD1. CDR3 length: 16 residues. CDR1 SGHRS and CDR2 YFSETQ come from the germline V gene. V was pared by 1 base and J by 3 bases, with 5 bases of the junction left unmatched.

The chain links TRBV5-8 to TRBJ1-5, with TRBD1 matching over 9 bases. CDR1 and CDR2 (germline): SGHTS, YDEGEE. This CDR3 is 15 amino acids long. Trimming took 4 bases from V and 6 from J; bases not matched to a gene: 8. As DNA, the CDR3 is TGTGCCAGCAGCCTATCCGGGGACAGGGTTCAGCCCCAGCATTTT. Amino acids: CASSLSGDRVQPQHF.

The chain is built from TRBV18 and TRBJ2-7, with 8 bases lining up with TRBD1. The length of the CDR3 is 15 residues. Germline CDR1 is KGHSH and CDR2 is LQKENI. After removal of 3 bases from V and 6 bases from J, the junction contained 10 bases not matched to a gene. CDR3 in amino acids: CASSPVQGETTEQYF. In DNA form, the CDR3 reads TGTGCCAGCTCACCCGTACAGGGGGAAACGACCGAGCAGTACTTC.

V is TRBV5-1 and J is TRBJ2-7; 7 positions match TRBD1. Trimming removed 4 bases from V and 1 base from J; junction bases left unmatched: 8. The germline V gene has CDR1 SGHRS and CDR2 YFSETQ. This CDR3 region has 15 residues. The CDR3: CASSVTGAVSYEQYF. The CDR3 DNA follows: TGCGCCAGCAGCGTAACAGGGGCTGTATCCTACGAGCAGTACTTC.

The chain carries TRBV5-1 and TRBJ1-2; no reliable D call. Looked up from germline, CDR1 is SGHRS and CDR2 is YFSETQ. Trimming pared 3 bases from V and 2 bases from J, leaving 14 bases between. CDR3 length: 15 amino acids. CDR3 coding DNA: TGCGCCAGCAGCTCCCTTGGACGTCGGAACTATGGCTACACCTTC. Translation gives CASSSLGRRNYGYTF.

The rearrangement links TRBV5-1 to TRBJ1-1; 9 bases line up with TRBD1. Germline V gene lookup returns CDR1 SGHRS and CDR2 YFSETQ. After removal of 6 bases from V and 3 bases from J, the junction contained 3 bases not matched to a gene. The CDR3 contains 13 residues. The CDR3 nucleotides are TGCGCCAGCAAACAGGGGGCAGACACTGAAGCTTTCTTT. Amino acids: CASKQGADTEAFF. Full variable domain (outside the CDR3, taken from reference TRBV5-1 and TRBJ1-1): KAGVTQTPRYLIKTRGQQVTLSCSPISGHRSVSWYQQTPGQGLQFLFEYFSETQRNKGNFPGRFSGRQFSNSRSEMNVSTLELGDSALYLCASKQGADTEAFFGQGTRLTVV.

J is TRBJ2-7 and V is TRBV11-3; D call uncertain. Germline V gene lookup returns CDR1 SGHNT and CDR2 YENEEA. V gave up 1 base and J gave up 5 bases, with 12 bases separating them. The CDR3 is 14 residues long. This CDR3 reads CASSLGALGNEQYF. The CDR3 DNA reads as TGTGCCAGCAGCTTAGGAGCCTTGGGGAACGAGCAGTACTTC.

This sequence joins TRBV9 and TRBJ1-3, with D tentatively TRBD1 (5 bases). V gave up 4 bases and J gave up 3 bases, with 14 bases separating them. Germline V gene lookup returns CDR1 SGDLS and CDR2 YYNGEE. The length of the CDR3 is 15 residues. CDR3 in amino acids: CASSPGAGIGNTIYF. The CDR3 DNA reads TGTGCCAGCAGCCCCGGGGCGGGGATTGGAAACACCATATATTTT.

This CDR3 reads CASPSGRGNTIYF. The CDR3 nucleotides are TGTGCCAGTCCCTCAGGGCGCGGAAACACCATATATTTT. The chain uses TRBV19 and TRBJ1-3, with D maybe TRBD1 (5 bases). CDR1 LNHDA and CDR2 SQIVND come from the germline V gene (reference sequence). There are 13 residues in the CDR3. With 8 bases removed from V and 4 bases from J, the gap between germline ends came to 12 bases.

The chain carries TRBV28 and TRBJ2-6; 9 bases line up with TRBD1. CDR1 and CDR2 from the germline V gene are MDHEN and SYDVKM. CDR3 length: 16 residues. J gave up 0 bases and V 8 bases, and 5 bases lay outside the gene matches. CDR3 DNA: TGTGCCAGCGGACAGGGGCGACTCTCTGGGGCCAACGTCCTGACTTTC. It translates to CASGQGRLSGANVLTF.

The chain carries TRBV27 and TRBJ1-2; D might be TRBD1 (6 bases). Trimming pared 2 bases from V and 7 bases from J, leaving 14 bases between. The CDR3 length is 14 residues. The germline gives CDR1 MNHEY, CDR2 SMNVEV (reference sequence). CDR3 coding DNA: TGTGCCAGCAGTTTAGTTCGGGGGCGTGGTGGCTACACCTTC. This codes for CASSLVRGRGGYTF.

The J gene is TRBJ2-7, the V gene TRBV2; 9 nucleotides line up with TRBD2. Germline lookup yields CDR1 SNHLY and CDR2 FYNNEI. The CDR3 has 15 residues. V gave up 6 bases and J gave up 3 bases; unmatched junction bases: 9. In nucleotides, the CDR3 is TGTGCCAGCAGGCTCCACGCTAGCGGGAACTACGAGCAGTACTTC. Translated, it gives CASRLHASGNYEQYF.

J is TRBJ2-6 and V is TRBV6-1, with D possibly TRBD1 on 6 matching bases. CDR3 length: 17 residues. Germline lookup yields CDR1 MNHNS and CDR2 SASEGT. Trimming removed 0 bases from V and 2 bases from J, with 11 bases in between. In nucleotides, the CDR3 is TGTGCCAGCAGTGAAGCGGCAGGGGTACCTGGGGCCAACGTCCTGACTTTC. The encoded protein is CASSEAAGVPGANVLTF.

V gene TRBV7-6 combines with J gene TRBJ2-3, with TRBD2 identical over 8 bases. The CDR3 has 15 amino acids. Germline V gives CDR1 SGHVS, CDR2 FNYEAQ. V gave up 1 base and J gave up 4 bases; unmatched junction bases: 4. The CDR3 bases are TGTGCCAGCAGCTTAGTAGCGGGAAACTCAGATACGCAGTATTTT. Protein sequence: CASSLVAGNSDTQYF.

This chain links TRBV5-6 with TRBJ2-7; D is possibly TRBD2 (6 bases). Between the trimmed V and J ends, which lost 0 bases and 3 bases, there was a span of 13 bases. Germline assignment: CDR1 SGHDT and CDR2 YYEEEE. The CDR3 loop spans 15 amino acids. CDR3 nucleotides: TGTGCCAGCAGCTTGGTCGGTGGCGGGATCTACGAGCAGTACTTC. This gives the protein CASSLVGGGIYEQYF.

The chain recombines TRBV19 with TRBJ2-7; maybe TRBD1 (6 bases). The CDR3 is made up of 14 amino acids. The V and J ends lost 4 bases and 7 bases respectively, with 17 bases between them. CDR1 LNHDA and CDR2 SQIVND come from the germline V gene (reference sequence). CDR3 residues: CASSTVTGSREQYF. The CDR3 nucleotides read TGTGCCAGTAGTACCGTTACAGGGTCACGGGAGCAGTACTTC.

The chain employs TRBV11-2 and TRBJ2-1; tentatively, D is TRBD1 or TRBD2 (5 bases each). Trimming cost V 4 bases and J 9 bases, with 10 bases left between them. There are 12 residues in the CDR3. Germline CDR1 SGHAT, CDR2 FQNNGV. The CDR3 DNA follows: TGTGCCAGCAGCTGGTCGGGGCGTGAGCAGTTCTTC. Protein product: CASSWSGREQFF.

This chain joins TRBV19 and TRBJ2-5, with 7 bases aligning to TRBD1. The CDR3 has 14 amino acids. With 6 bases clipped from V and 2 bases from J, the junction kept 6 bases outside the gene matches. CDR1 is LNHDA, CDR2 SQIVND, per germline (reference sequence). The CDR3 DNA sequence: TGTGCCAGTAGGCCCACGGGACAGCAAGAGACCCAGTACTTC. The encoded protein is CASRPTGQQETQYF.

V and J are TRBV27 and TRBJ1-1; D remains unclear. Germline V CDR1 and CDR2: MNHEY, SMNVEV (reference sequence). This CDR3 contains 13 residues. Trimming pared 2 bases from V and 6 bases from J, leaving 10 bases between. The CDR3 sequence: CASSLTGYAEAFF. CDR3 nucleotide sequence: TGTGCCAGCAGTTTAACGGGGTACGCTGAAGCTTTCTTT.

This clone was seen just once. The same CDR3 is also encoded by other DNA sequences in this sample. J is TRBJ2-3 and V is TRBV5-1, with 14 bases fitting TRBD2. The germline gives CDR1 SGHRS, CDR2 YFSETQ. CDR3 length equals 16 residues. The V segment lost 4 bases and the J segment 3 bases; nucleotides outside the gene matches: 4. This CDR3 is CASSAGTSGSTDTQYF. CDR3 nucleotides: TGCGCCAGCAGCGCAGGGACTAGCGGGAGTACAGATACGCAGTATTTT.

The CDR3 here is CASSLDGTGGQNEQFF. DNA for the CDR3: TGCGCCAGCAGCTTGGATGGGACAGGGGGCCAAAATGAGCAGTTCTTC. This chain links TRBV5-1 with TRBJ2-1; 12 nucleotides agree with TRBD1. J was trimmed by 7 bases and V by 0 bases; bases with no gene match: 5. The CDR3 totals 16 residues. The germline V gene encodes CDR1 SGHRS and CDR2 YFSETQ.

The CDR3 DNA is TGCAGTGCGCATGACATCTACGAGCAGTACTTC. Amino acids: CSAHDIYEQYF. The chain has TRBV20-1 and TRBJ2-7; no reliable D call. CDR3 length equals 11 residues. The germline gives CDR1 DFQATT, CDR2 SNEGSKA (reference sequence). Trimming cost V 6 bases and J 3 bases, with 9 bases left between them.

The chain is built from TRBV2 and TRBJ1-5, with D tentatively TRBD1 (6 bases). The CDR3 consists of 14 residues. Trimming stripped 6 bases from V and 9 bases from J, with 18 bases between. Per germline, CDR1 SNHLY and CDR2 FYNNEI. The CDR3 reads CASSEIGQTMPQHF. DNA of the CDR3: TGTGCCAGCAGCGAAATCGGACAGACGATGCCCCAGCATTTT.

The V gene is TRBV11-2, the J gene TRBJ2-4; no clear D gene. Germline loops: CDR1 SGHAT, CDR2 FQNNGV. CDR3 size: 13 residues. Trimming took off 5 bases at V and 6 bases at J, with 11 bases between the two ends. The CDR3 region has the DNA TGTGCCAGCAGCACGCAGACACGAAACATTCAGTACTTC. This codes for CASSTQTRNIQYF.

The chain is built from TRBV5-4 and TRBJ1-3; D gene unclear. Germline V lookup: CDR1 SGHNT, CDR2 YYREEE (reference sequence). V lost 0 bases to trimming and J lost 0 bases, with 10 bases between them. This CDR3 contains 16 residues. CDR3 residues: CASSLEGKFSGNTIYF. CDR3 sequence (DNA): TGTGCCAGCAGCTTGGAGGGCAAGTTCTCTGGAAACACCATATATTTT.

The rearrangement uses TRBV27 and TRBJ2-1, with TRBD2 as a possible D gene (6 bases). V was shortened by 5 bases and J by 0 bases, with 14 bases between the two germline ends. Per the germline V gene, CDR1 is MNHEY and CDR2 is SMNVEV (reference sequence). CDR3 size: 16 residues. CDR3: CASSAQRARSYNEQFF. CDR3 DNA sequence: TGTGCCAGCAGTGCTCAGCGGGCACGCTCCTACAATGAGCAGTTCTTC.

The chain is built from TRBV6-6 and TRBJ1-1, with D possibly TRBD1 on 5 matching bases. Germline loops: CDR1 MNHNY, CDR2 SVGAGI (reference sequence). CDR3 length: 14 amino acids. Trimming removed 8 bases at V and 4 bases at J, with 17 bases between. CDR3 residues: CASEGADRSTEAFF. For the CDR3, the DNA is TGTGCCAGCGAAGGGGCAGACCGAAGCACTGAAGCTTTCTTT.

The chain links TRBV25-1 to TRBJ2-2; D remains ambiguous. Germline V gene data show CDR1 as MGHDK and CDR2 as SYGVNS. The CDR3 sequence is 15 residues long. Trimming removed 6 bases at V and 0 bases at J, with 11 bases between. The CDR3 DNA is TGTGCCAGCAGGAAGGGCAGTCCGAACACCGGGGAGCTGTTTTTT. It codes for CASRKGSPNTGELFF.

The chain uses TRBV6-6 and TRBJ2-5; 14 bases align to TRBD2. CDR1 MNHNY and CDR2 SVGAGI come from the germline V gene (reference sequence). The ends lost 6 bases at V and 5 bases at J; junction bases unmatched: 2. This CDR3 is built from 14 residues. The CDR3 sequence is CASSRTSGRETQYF. CDR3 in DNA: TGTGCCAGCAGCCGGACTAGCGGGAGGGAGACCCAGTACTTC.

V is TRBV6-1 and J is TRBJ2-3; D is possibly TRBD2 (6 bases). Trimming removed 4 bases from V and 0 bases from J, with 14 bases in between. Per germline, CDR1 MNHNS and CDR2 SASEGT. This CDR3 is 16 amino acids long. The CDR3 here is CASSATSLMSTDTQYF. The CDR3 bases are TGTGCCAGCAGTGCGACTAGTTTAATGAGCACAGATACGCAGTATTTT.

This chain links TRBV18 with TRBJ1-1, with a possible D match to TRBD1 (5 bases). Germline CDR1 is KGHSH and CDR2 is LQKENI. The germline V and J ends were trimmed by 1 base and 2 bases, with 11 bases remaining between them. The CDR3 runs 15 residues. CDR3: CASSPLGGFNTEAFF. The CDR3 DNA reads as TGTGCCAGCTCACCACTCGGGGGGTTCAACACTGAAGCTTTCTTT. The variable domain in full, with the rest retrieved from reference TRBV18 and TRBJ1-1, is NAGVMQNPRHLVRRRGQEARLRCSPMKGHSHVYWYRQLPEEGLKFMVYLQKENIIDESGMPKERFSAEFPKEGPSILRIQQVVRGDSAAYFCASSPLGGFNTEAFFGQGTRLTVV.